The 17 T cell receptor beta chains below all came from one sample that was sequenced in a study of T cell repertoires in cytomegalovirus infection. Each CDR3 protein is one row after TCRdb ran MiXCR on the reads. This sample carries about 150,000 distinct CDR3 sequences, approximately 30% of them seen once, and the ten largest clones take around 50%. These receptors have no known antigen. Source: CD8+ T cells from cultured PBMCs, taken from culture after CMV antigen stimulation. The receptors here all came from a human donor in good health (CMV status not recorded). Some clones in this sample may be carry-over from other donors' samples.

This clonotype was observed a handful of times. At one end, the junction sequence differs from germline, possibly due to a read error. The chain joins TRBV12-3 or TRBV12-4 to TRBJ1-5; D not certain. The CDR3 runs 13 residues. The CDR3: CASSLSENRPQHF. CDR3 bases: TGTGCCAGCAGCCTCTCTGAAAATCGGCCCCAGCATTTT.

The rearrangement links TRBV9 to TRBJ2-7; TRBD1 is a possible D gene (5 bases). Germline CDR1 and CDR2: SGDLS and YYNGEE. CDR3 length: 14 residues. The V and J ends lost 5 bases and 5 bases respectively, with 17 bases between them. The CDR3 sequence is CASRMGQGGHEQYF. The CDR3 DNA sequence: TGTGCCAGCAGAATGGGGCAGGGTGGGCACGAGCAGTACTTC.

The genes are TRBV6-6 and TRBJ1-5; D not certain. Germline CDR1 MNHNY, CDR2 SVGAGI (reference sequence). Trimming removed 2 bases at V and 5 bases at J, with 10 bases between. This CDR3 region has 14 residues. The CDR3 protein is CASSYRTADQPQHF. The CDR3 nucleotides are TGTGCCAGCAGTTACAGAACAGCCGATCAGCCCCAGCATTTT.

The chain is built from TRBV27 and TRBJ2-7; perhaps D is TRBD1 or TRBD2 (5 bases each). Germline CDR1 MNHEY, CDR2 SMNVEV (reference sequence). V was shortened by 4 bases and J by 0 bases, with 13 bases between the two germline ends. The CDR3 contains 15 residues. CDR3 in DNA: TGTGCCAGCAGTTCCCCGGGACGGAGCTCCTACGAGCAGTACTTC. Its translation: CASSSPGRSSYEQYF.

A few counts support this clonotype. This chain joins TRBV6-4 and TRBJ2-1, with D uncertain. The ends were cut back, 2 bases at V and 0 bases at J, with 8 bases in the middle. Germline lookup yields CDR1 MRHNA and CDR2 SNTAGT. There are 15 residues in the CDR3. The chain's CDR3 is CASSDGPVSYNEQFF. The CDR3, as DNA: TGTGCCAGCAGTGACGGGCCAGTCTCCTACAATGAGCAGTTCTTC.

This chain joins TRBV27 and TRBJ2-3, with TRBD2 identical over 11 bases. CDR1 and CDR2 (germline): MNHEY, SMNVEV (reference sequence). Losses at the gene ends were 6 bases for V and 6 bases for J; bases not matched to a gene: 8. There are 15 residues in the CDR3. The CDR3 protein is CASSSTGTSGDTQYF. The CDR3 nucleotides read TGTGCCAGCAGCTCTACCGGGACTAGCGGTGATACGCAGTATTTT.

This clonotype was seen a handful of times. The chain uses TRBV11-2 and TRBJ1-1; TRBD1 matches at 11 bases. Per the germline V gene, CDR1 is SGHAT and CDR2 is FQNNGV. The CDR3 has 16 amino acids. J gave up 4 bases and V 0 bases, and 4 bases lay outside the gene matches. The CDR3 loop reads CASSLDPGTGGTEAFF. The CDR3, as DNA: TGTGCCAGCAGCTTAGATCCGGGGACAGGGGGCACTGAAGCTTTCTTT.

As regards this clonotype: Possible read error: a much larger clone is one base away. This rearrangement joins TRBV12-3 or TRBV12-4 to TRBJ1-1; possible D gene TRBD1, 5 bases. The CDR3 loop spans 13 amino acids. This chain's CDR3 is CTSSGTPNTEAFF. CDR3 DNA: TGTACCAGCAGTGGGACGCCGAACACTGAAGCTTTCTTT.

Comment on this clonotype: A read error may be the cause here, since a much bigger clone is one base away. This sequence joins TRBV5-4 and TRBJ2-1; TRBD2 agrees at 8 bases. The CDR3 contains 17 residues. The J segment lost 5 bases and the V segment lost 1 base, leaving 11 bases of the junction unmatched. Looked up from germline, CDR1 is SGHNT and CDR2 is YYREEE (reference sequence). The CDR3 region has the DNA TGTGCCAGCAGCTTGAAGGTAGCGGGGATACGGGACAATGAGCAGTTCTTC. This codes for CASSLKVAGIRDNEQFF.

This clonotype was detected only a few times. V gene TRBV6-6 combines with J gene TRBJ1-1; D is unclear. The germline V gene encodes CDR1 MNHNY and CDR2 SVGAGI (reference sequence). V lost 7 bases to trimming and J lost 0 bases, with 24 bases between them. The CDR3 spans 18 residues. The DNA of the CDR3 is TGTGCCAGCAATAACCCCGAAAGGGAGACACTTATGAACACTGAAGCTTTCTTT. Amino acids: CASNNPERETLMNTEAFF.

The V gene is TRBV19, the J gene TRBJ2-1; 8 bases match TRBD2. This CDR3 has 16 residues. The germline gives CDR1 LNHDA, CDR2 SQIVND (reference sequence). The V and J ends lost 4 bases and 2 bases, in that order; junction bases with no gene match: 7. The CDR3 DNA sequence: TGTGCCAGTAGTACTCTCGGGACTAGTACCTACAATGAGCAGTTCTTC. It codes for CASSTLGTSTYNEQFF.

For the CDR3, the DNA is TGTGCCAGCAGTTTAATGGAGGAGACTGAAGCTTTCTTT. It yields the protein CASSLMEETEAFF. The chain is built from TRBV28 and TRBJ1-1; D is uncertain. This CDR3 has 13 amino acids. Germline V gene data show CDR1 as MDHEN and CDR2 as SYDVKM. Trimming stripped 2 bases from V and 5 bases from J, with 9 bases between. Together with reference TRBV28 and TRBJ1-1, the CDR3 gives the full variable domain: DVKVTQSSRYLVKRTGEKVFLECVQDMDHENMFWYRQDPGLGLRLIYFSYDVKMKEKGDIPEGYSVSREKKERFSLILESASTNQTSMYLCASSLMEETEAFFGQGTRLTVV.

This clonotype has a count of ten or more. The chain has TRBV28 and TRBJ2-3, with a possible D match to TRBD2 (6 bases). The CDR3 contains 16 residues. V was cut by 6 bases and J by 1 base, with 17 bases left in between. CDR1 MDHEN and CDR2 SYDVKM come from the germline V gene. The DNA for the CDR3 is TGTGCCAGCAGCCTAACGGGGCCGGGGGGCACAGATACGCAGTATTTT. The encoded protein is CASSLTGPGGTDTQYF.

Points on this clonotype: The junction departs from the called germline gene at one end, perhaps through a read error. The gene calls are TRBV15 and TRBJ2-7; D unresolved. CDR1 and CDR2 from the germline V gene are LNHNV and YYDKDF (reference sequence). This CDR3 is 13 amino acids long. This CDR3 reads CAASRDLGNEQYF. DNA for the CDR3: TGTGCCGCCAGCAGAGATCTCGGCAACGAGCAGTACTTC. Full variable domain (outside the CDR3, taken from reference TRBV15 and TRBJ2-7): DAMVIQNPRYQVTQFGKPVTLSCSQTLNHNVMYWYQQKSSQAPKLLFHYYDKDFNNEADTPDNFQSRRPNTSFCFLDIRSPGLGDTAMYLCAASRDLGNEQYFGPGTRLTVT.

This clonotype was detected a few times. The rearrangement uses TRBV27 and TRBJ2-7, with 7 bases matching TRBD2. From germline, CDR1 is MNHEY and CDR2 SMNVEV (reference sequence). There are 15 residues in the CDR3. Germline trimming cut 8 bases from V and 5 bases from J; bases unmatched to any gene: 15. CDR3 coding DNA: TGTGCCAGCGCGGGGGATGGGGCAAGTCGGAACGAGCAGTACTTC. Its translation: CASAGDGASRNEQYF.

The genes are TRBV11-2 and TRBJ2-1, with 9 positions matching TRBD2. The V and J ends lost 7 bases and 6 bases, in that order; junction bases with no gene match: 13. The CDR3 covers 16 residues. The germline gives CDR1 SGHAT, CDR2 FQNNGV. The CDR3 spells CASILTARGGLNEQFF. The CDR3 region has the DNA TGTGCCAGCATTCTAACCGCGCGGGGGGGTCTCAATGAGCAGTTCTTC.

This clonotype appeared a few times. V usage is TRBV7-2 and J usage is TRBJ1-1, with D perhaps TRBD1 (5 bases). Germline-derived CDR1 and CDR2 are SGHTA and FQGNSA. Between the trimmed V and J ends, which lost 0 bases and 4 bases, there was a span of 9 bases. The CDR3 extends over 14 amino acids. The CDR3 DNA follows: TGTGCCAGCAGCTTAGCAGGGACGAGCACTGAAGCTTTCTTT. Translated, it gives CASSLAGTSTEAFF.